These 32 T cell receptor beta chains share one sample of origin, sequenced in a study of neurological immune-mediated disorders. Time point meaning: longitudinal time-point 3. TCRdb independently ran MiXCR on the 5' RACE reads; one entry per CDR3 protein. The table lists fewer than 55,000 distinct CDR3 sequences, 9.5% to 15% of them singletons. The sequenced material came from PBMCs. Receptors were obtained from a male donor with HTLV-1-associated myelopathy (HAM/TSP).

The table lists this clonotype with many counts. This chain connects TRBV7-2 to TRBJ2-2, with D perhaps matching TRBD1 (5 bases). The CDR3 is made up of 13 amino acids. The germline gives CDR1 SGHTA, CDR2 FQGNSA. V was cut by 3 bases and J by 5 bases, with 7 bases left in between. This CDR3 reads CASSFRETGELFF. CDR3 bases: TGTGCCAGCAGCTTCAGGGAAACCGGGGAGCTGTTTTTT.

At least ten counts were recorded for this clonotype. The chain recombines TRBV29-1 with TRBJ2-1; D gene unclear. The germline gives CDR1 SQVTM, CDR2 ANQGSEA. V lost 5 bases and J lost 7, with 6 bases in between. This CDR3 contains 10 residues. Here the CDR3 DNA reads TGCAGCGTTAAAGTTAATGAGCAGTTCTTC. As protein: CSVKVNEQFF.

This clonotype showed up many times. The J gene is TRBJ2-7, the V gene TRBV7-2; D call uncertain. CDR1 is SGHTA and CDR2 is FQGNSA in the germline V gene. The V gene lost 0 bases and the J gene lost 0 bases, with 6 bases spanning the gap. The CDR3 is 14 amino acids. The CDR3 DNA is TGTGCCAGCAGCTTAGCGGCCAACTCCTACGAGCAGTACTTC. It specifies CASSLAANSYEQYF. Variable domain in full (rest from reference TRBV7-2 and TRBJ2-7): GAGVSQSPSNKVTEKGKDVELRCDPISGHTALYWYRQSLGQGLEFLIYFQGNSAPDKSGLPSDRFSAERTGGSVSTLTIQRTQQEDSAVYLCASSLAANSYEQYFGPGTRLTVT.

This clonotype was seen repeatedly, ten times or more. This sequence joins TRBV5-1 and TRBJ2-7; 7 bases are a match to TRBD2. Germline V gene data show CDR1 as SGHRS and CDR2 as YFSETQ. CDR3 length: 13 amino acids. J was trimmed by 4 bases and V by 2 bases; bases with no gene match: 3. CDR3: CASSFQRGYEQYF. DNA of the CDR3: TGCGCCAGCAGCTTCCAGCGGGGTTACGAGCAGTACTTC. Full variable domain (rest looked up from reference TRBV5-1 and TRBJ2-7): KAGVTQTPRYLIKTRGQQVTLSCSPISGHRSVSWYQQTPGQGLQFLFEYFSETQRNKGNFPGRFSGRQFSNSRSEMNVSTLELGDSALYLCASSFQRGYEQYFGPGTRLTVT.

This clonotype was detected ten times or more. The chain joins TRBV5-1 to TRBJ2-1; no clear D. V was trimmed by 4 bases and J by 3 bases, leaving 14 bases between them. The CDR3 totals 15 residues. Germline CDR1 reads SGHRS; CDR2 reads YFSETQ. The CDR3 DNA is TGCGCCAGCAGCGATAGGGTCCCGGTCTACAATGAGCAGTTCTTC. Amino acid sequence: CASSDRVPVYNEQFF.

In this sample, this clonotype turned up many times. The genes are TRBV5-1 and TRBJ1-2, with D perhaps matching TRBD1 (5 bases). Per the germline V gene, CDR1 is SGHRS and CDR2 is YFSETQ. The length of the CDR3 is 14 residues. The V end was cut by 4 bases, the J end by 9 bases, with 19 bases between. CDR3 region: CASSHQEGRSSYTF. DNA of the CDR3: TGCGCCAGCAGCCATCAGGAGGGGCGATCCAGCTACACCTTC.

This clonotype was counted many times. The chain joins TRBV20-1 to TRBJ2-1; D gene unclear. Germline assignment: CDR1 DFQATT and CDR2 SNEGSKA (reference sequence). Trimming took 3 bases from V and 8 from J, leaving 11 bases between them. There are 12 residues in the CDR3. This CDR3 reads CSASSLIYEQFF. The CDR3 bases are TGCAGTGCTAGTTCCCTAATCTATGAGCAGTTCTTC.

In this sample, this clonotype turned up many times. The chain recombines TRBV12-3 or TRBV12-4 with TRBJ2-3; D possibly corresponds to TRBD2 (7 bases). Trimming shortened V by 7 bases and J by 2 bases, and 13 bases separated the two germline ends. The CDR3 sequence is 14 residues long. The CDR3 DNA is TGTGCCAGCAACCCGGGGGGCCCCACAGATACGCAGTATTTT. This gives the protein CASNPGGPTDTQYF.

In this sample, this clonotype turned up many times. The CDR3 region has the DNA TGCGCCAGCAGCTTGGCCGGGACAGGGGGCGCAGATACGCAGTATTTT. It codes for CASSLAGTGGADTQYF. This chain connects TRBV5-1 to TRBJ2-3, with 12 bases that match TRBD1. CDR1 and CDR2 from the germline V gene are SGHRS and YFSETQ. The CDR3 is 16 residues long. V dropped 0 bases and J dropped 4; count of bases not matched to a gene: 3.

This clonotype was seen a few times. It may be a read error: a sequence one base away is much more abundant. The rearrangement joins TRBV4-3 to TRBJ2-3; tentative D call: TRBD1 (5 bases). The CDR3 spans 14 residues. Germline CDR1 LGHNA, CDR2 YSLEER. CDR3 amino acids: CANSQDGRADTQYF. The CDR3 DNA sequence: TGCGCCAACAGCCAAGATGGCAGGGCAGATACGCAGTATTTT.

This clonotype came up many times. In DNA form, the CDR3 reads TGCGCCAGCACGGGACAGGGCAACCAAGAGACCCAGTACTTC. Translating gives CASTGQGNQETQYF. This sequence joins TRBV5-1 and TRBJ2-5, with 9 bases fitting TRBD1. Unmatched junction bases numbered 3, after V lost 6 bases and J lost 0 bases. The CDR3 spans 14 residues. Germline V gene data show CDR1 as SGHRS and CDR2 as YFSETQ.

This clonotype occurred many times. The chain is built from TRBV20-1 and TRBJ2-5; 7 nucleotides line up with TRBD1. V trimming: 6 bases; J trimming: 4 bases; junction bases outside the gene matches: 11. This CDR3 region has 14 residues. From germline, CDR1 is DFQATT and CDR2 SNEGSKA (reference sequence). The CDR3 sequence is CSAPGTAEPETQYF. The CDR3 DNA is TGCAGTGCCCCGGGGACAGCGGAGCCAGAGACCCAGTACTTC.

The sample holds many counts of this clonotype. V is TRBV10-3 and J is TRBJ1-6; D possibly corresponds to TRBD1 (6 bases). The germline CDR1 and CDR2 sequences are ENHRY and SYGVKD. The CDR3 is made up of 17 amino acids. V was trimmed by 0 bases and J by 7 bases, leaving 16 bases between them. The CDR3 protein is CAISESSQGRGNSPLHF. In DNA, the CDR3 is TGTGCCATCAGTGAGTCGTCTCAGGGGCGCGGGAATTCACCCCTCCACTTT.

The table lists this clonotype with many counts. This chain joins TRBV7-8 and TRBJ1-4; tentative D call: TRBD1 (6 bases). The CDR3 runs to 13 residues. In germline, CDR1 is SGHVS, CDR2 FQNEAQ. Between the trimmed V and J ends, which lost 5 bases and 6 bases, there was a span of 10 bases. This CDR3 reads CASSQQGYEKLFF. The CDR3 DNA sequence: TGTGCCAGCAGCCAACAGGGTTATGAAAAACTGTTTTTT.

The chain couples TRBV7-6 to TRBJ2-3; 9 positions match TRBD2. Trimming cost V 2 bases and J 0 bases; bases outside gene matches: 12. The CDR3 contains 19 residues. Germline loops: CDR1 SGHVS, CDR2 FNYEAQ. The CDR3 DNA is TGTGCCAGCAGCTTATTTTCAGCGGGGGGCGCCTCCAGCACAGATACGCAGTATTTT. It translates to CASSLFSAGGASSTDTQYF.

This clonotype was recorded at least ten times. V is TRBV14 and J is TRBJ1-4; D unresolved. Trimming removed 4 bases from V and 15 bases from J, with 15 bases in between. Germline assignment: CDR1 SGHDN and CDR2 FVKESK. The CDR3 is made up of 12 amino acids. The CDR3 is CASSRGTLMMFF. CDR3 nucleotides: TGTGCCAGCAGCCGGGGAACACTTATGATGTTTTTT.

This clonotype was observed many times. The genes are TRBV12-3 or TRBV12-4 and TRBJ2-4; TRBD1 is a possible D gene (6 bases). With 6 bases removed from V and 0 bases from J, the gap between germline ends came to 15 bases. The CDR3 length is 16 residues. For the CDR3, the DNA is TGTGCCAGCAGCACCGGACAGACACTAGCCAAAAACATTCAGTACTTC. It specifies CASSTGQTLAKNIQYF.

This clonotype showed up many times. V usage is TRBV7-9 and J usage is TRBJ2-3, with D possibly TRBD2 on 5 matching bases. Per germline, CDR1 SEHNR and CDR2 FQNEAQ (reference sequence). Trimming took off 1 base at V and 4 bases at J, with 6 bases between the two ends. There are 13 residues in the CDR3. CDR3 residues: CASSLGTADTQYF. Written as DNA, the CDR3 is TGTGCCAGCAGCTTAGGGACTGCAGATACGCAGTATTTT.

Ten or more counts support this clonotype. The chain has TRBV5-1 and TRBJ2-2; D is ambiguous. The V gene's germline CDR1 is SGHRS and CDR2 YFSETQ. V was trimmed by 2 bases and J by 0 bases, leaving 8 bases between them. The CDR3 sequence is 15 residues long. CDR3 loop: CASSLDNANTGELFF. The CDR3 DNA sequence: TGCGCCAGCAGCTTAGACAACGCGAACACCGGGGAGCTGTTTTTT. The complete variable domain, with remaining parts taken from reference TRBV5-1 and TRBJ2-2, reads KAGVTQTPRYLIKTRGQQVTLSCSPISGHRSVSWYQQTPGQGLQFLFEYFSETQRNKGNFPGRFSGRQFSNSRSEMNVSTLELGDSALYLCASSLDNANTGELFFGEGSRLTVL.

This clonotype was seen at least ten times. The chain uses TRBV20-1 and TRBJ2-5; D unclear. From germline, CDR1 is DFQATT and CDR2 SNEGSKA (reference sequence). This CDR3 has 13 residues. V was cut by 3 bases and J by 0 bases, with 8 bases left in between. The CDR3 DNA follows: TGCAGTGCTAGGGAGACGTACCAAGAGACCCAGTACTTC. Translated, it gives CSARETYQETQYF.

This clonotype was observed a single time. A read error is likely, as this CDR3 ends without the conserved phenylalanine or tryptophan. The V and J genes are TRBV9 and TRBJ1-6; no reliable D call. The V gene lost 5 bases and the J gene lost 10 bases, with 16 bases spanning the gap. The germline gives CDR1 SGDLS, CDR2 YYNGEE. The CDR3 length is 14 residues. CDR3 sequence: CASSARSPESPLHC. In nucleotides, the CDR3 is TGTGCCAGCAGTGCCCGGTCGCCGGAATCACCCCTCCACTGT.

This clonotype was recorded many times. The chain is built from TRBV12-3 or TRBV12-4 and TRBJ2-3; D gene uncertain. The CDR3 has 12 residues. V was pared by 3 bases and J by 4 bases, with 5 bases between. CDR3: CASSFGPDTQYF. The CDR3, as DNA: TGTGCCAGCAGTTTTGGACCAGATACGCAGTATTTT.

The table lists this clonotype with many counts. The chain couples TRBV2 to TRBJ1-2; D unresolved. V shed 6 bases and J shed 6 bases, with 14 bases lying between them. This CDR3 comprises 13 residues. Germline V gives CDR1 SNHLY, CDR2 FYNNEI. The CDR3 bases are TGTGCCAGCAGCGTACGGCCAGGCAATGGCTACACCTTC. This codes for CASSVRPGNGYTF.

This clonotype has at least ten counts. This chain connects TRBV5-1 to TRBJ2-5; D unresolved. Looked up from germline, CDR1 is SGHRS and CDR2 is YFSETQ. The CDR3 length is 12 residues. V lost 5 bases to trimming and J lost 0 bases, with 5 bases between them. The CDR3 DNA reads TGCGCCAGCAGTTCAAACCAAGAGACCCAGTACTTC. It yields the protein CASSSNQETQYF.

This clonotype was counted at least ten times. CDR3 region: CASSLYRWRKKASYEQYF. DNA of the CDR3: TGTGCCAGCAGTCTCTATAGGTGGCGGAAGAAGGCCTCCTACGAGCAGTACTTC. The chain has TRBV28 and TRBJ2-7; D is ambiguous. V lost 5 bases, J lost 0 bases, and 23 bases lay in between. The CDR3 runs 18 residues. The germline gives CDR1 MDHEN, CDR2 SYDVKM.

This clonotype has at least ten counts. Here the CDR3 DNA reads TGTGCCAGCAGCATTGGACAGACCACGTATGGCTACACCTTC. It codes for CASSIGQTTYGYTF. The V gene is TRBV7-2, the J gene TRBJ1-2; TRBD1 might be the D (6 bases). The V gene lost 5 bases and the J gene lost 5 bases, with 15 bases spanning the gap. Looked up from germline, CDR1 is SGHTA and CDR2 is FQGNSA. The length of the CDR3 is 14 residues.

This clonotype was detected ten times or more. This chain uses TRBV20-1 with TRBJ2-5; 7 bases match TRBD1. CDR1 is DFQATT and CDR2 is SNEGSKA in the germline V gene (reference sequence). This CDR3 contains 13 residues. Germline trimming cut 5 bases from V and 5 bases from J; bases unmatched to any gene: 8. The CDR3 DNA is TGCAGTGCTTTAGGACAGGTGGAGGAGACCCAGTACTTC. It codes for CSALGQVEETQYF.

This clonotype was seen many times. The chain combines TRBV9 with TRBJ2-2; D call uncertain. Germline assignment: CDR1 SGDLS and CDR2 YYNGEE. CDR3 length equals 15 residues. V was shortened by 0 bases and J by 0 bases, with 6 bases between the two germline ends. CDR3 sequence reads: CASSVGRTNTGELFF. The CDR3 region has the DNA TGTGCCAGCAGCGTAGGGCGGACGAACACCGGGGAGCTGTTTTTT.

The V gene is TRBV15, the J gene TRBJ2-3; D perhaps matches TRBD1 (6 bases). V lost 0 bases, J lost 2 bases, and 15 bases lay in between. The CDR3 contains 17 residues. Germline CDR1 LNHNV, CDR2 YYDKDF (reference sequence). As DNA, the CDR3 is TGTGCCACCAGCAGAGAGGACAGTATCCGGTTCACAGATACGCAGTATTTT. This encodes CATSREDSIRFTDTQYF.

In its sample, this clonotype was seen many times. This chain links TRBV28 with TRBJ2-2; D gene ambiguous. The CDR3 is 17 amino acids. The V end lost 2 bases, the J end lost 5 bases, and 18 bases lay between the germline ends. Looked up from germline, CDR1 is MDHEN and CDR2 is SYDVKM. In DNA, the CDR3 is TGTGCCAGCAGTTTACTTTTCAGAGGACCCAATACCGGGGAGCTGTTTTTT. It encodes CASSLLFRGPNTGELFF.

This clonotype was counted ten times or more. The gene calls are TRBV20-1 and TRBJ1-6, with TRBD1 matching over 7 bases. The CDR3 runs 14 residues. CDR1 and CDR2 (germline): DFQATT, SNEGSKA (reference sequence). Trimming removed 3 bases from V and 8 bases from J; junction bases left unmatched: 7. The CDR3: CSARGTVGYSPLHF. In nucleotides, the CDR3 is TGCAGTGCTAGGGGGACAGTGGGATATTCACCCCTCCACTTT.

The V gene is TRBV7-9, the J gene TRBJ1-1; D uncertain. Trimming took off 5 bases at V and 2 bases at J, with 6 bases between the two ends. The CDR3 has 12 residues. CDR1 and CDR2 (germline): SEHNR, FQNEAQ (reference sequence). CDR3: CASSRYNTEAFF. CDR3 DNA: TGTGCCAGCAGCAGGTACAACACTGAAGCTTTCTTT.